This record concerns one T cell receptor beta chain sequence. Sequencing was performed with immunoSEQ multiplex PCR; in TCRdb, only in-frame clones are kept and a portion is missing. Among about 190,000 clones listed, around 80% were seen once. The sample is drawn from a study of blood T cell repertoires in COVID-19. The CDR3 is made up of 15 amino acids. Deletions cut 1 base from V and 1 base from J, with 10 bases between. Germline assignment: CDR1 SSHAT and CDR2 FNYEAQ (reference sequence). The source material was peripheral blood. The chain employs TRBV7-7 and TRBJ2-5; a possible D gene is TRBD2 (6 bases). This receptor was taken from a woman in her 50s with acute or convalescent COVID-19. This CDR3 reads CASSLVPGLQETQYF. The CDR3 region has the DNA TGTGCCAGCAGCTTAGTGCCGGGACTCCAAGAGACCCAGTACTTC.